This entry features one TCR beta chain sequence. Additional DNA sequences in this sample encode the identical CDR3. This sample stems from a study of shared clonotypes between healthy human individuals. The length of the CDR3 is 12 residues. Trimming removed 4 bases from V and 1 base from J, with 5 bases in between. Looked up from germline, CDR1 is MDHEN and CDR2 is SYDVKM. Here immunoSEQ multiplex PCR was the method, and the copy in TCRdb shows in-frame clones only, minus some. The sample yields more than 2,000,000 clones, over 85% seen once. The rearrangement joins TRBV28 to TRBJ2-7, with a weak D call TRBD2 (5 bases). The receptor was isolated from a man younger than 30 in good health. Sequences were obtained from naive CD4+ T cells sorted from blood. Noted subset: CD45RA+ positively selected. The chain's CDR3 is CASSSGSYEQYF. The CDR3 nucleotides read TGTGCCAGCAGTTCGGGATCCTACGAGCAGTACTTC. Looking up the rest from reference TRBV28 and TRBJ2-7 gives the full variable domain: DVKVTQSSRYLVKRTGEKVFLECVQDMDHENMFWYRQDPGLGLRLIYFSYDVKMKEKGDIPEGYSVSREKKERFSLILESASTNQTSMYLCASSSGSYEQYFGPGTRLTVT.